One sample yielded the 21 T cell receptor beta chains listed below, sequenced in a study of post-analysis software for immune sequencing data. Points from the study as a whole: Patients had higher frequencies than controls of about 5 TRBV segments, including TRBV5-6, TRBV5-1 and TRBV20-1.

No antigen is known for these receptors. The TCR beta cDNA libraries carried unique molecular identifiers. MiXCR, run by TCRdb on the PCR reads, gives a single entry per CDR3 protein. This table holds about 400,000 distinct CDR3 sequences, around 37% found once. The source material was blood. These receptors all stem from a girl aged 5-17 years with multiple sclerosis.

The chain joins TRBV11-2 to TRBJ2-2; 8 nucleotides match TRBD1. The germline V gene encodes CDR1 SGHAT and CDR2 FQNNGV. This CDR3 spans 16 amino acids. The J segment lost 4 bases and the V segment lost 11 bases, leaving 15 bases of the junction unmatched. The CDR3 coding sequence is TGTGCCGGCCGATCTGACAGGGGAGGTGGCACCGGGGAGCTGTTTTTT. It specifies CAGRSDRGGGTGELFF. Complete variable domain (other parts from reference TRBV11-2 and TRBJ2-2): EAGVAQSPRYKIIEKRQSVAFWCNPISGHATLYWYQQILGQGPKLLIQFQNNGVVDDSQLPKDRFSAERLKGVDSTLKIQPAKLEDSAVYLCAGRSDRGGGTGELFFGEGSRLTVL.

The rearrangement links TRBV2 to TRBJ2-3, with 8 bases identical to TRBD2. The V and J ends lost 9 bases and 4 bases, in that order; junction bases with no gene match: 3. Germline V gene lookup returns CDR1 SNHLY and CDR2 FYNNEI. The CDR3 covers 12 residues. CDR3 in amino acids: CASETSADTQYF. The CDR3 bases are TGTGCCAGTGAGACTAGCGCAGATACGCAGTATTTT.

J is TRBJ1-5 and V is TRBV12-5; 8 bases are a match to TRBD1. Germline assignment: CDR1 LGHNT and CDR2 FRNRAP. The CDR3 spans 14 residues. The junction had 5 bases not matched to a gene; V was cut back by 7 bases and J by 3 bases. The CDR3 coding sequence is TGTGCTAGTGCTAGGACAGGGTTCAATCAGCCCCAGCATTTT. Encoded protein: CASARTGFNQPQHF.

This clonotype has a count of ten or more. This chain links TRBV4-3 with TRBJ1-6; unclear D gene. The length of the CDR3 is 15 residues. The germline V gene encodes CDR1 LGHNA and CDR2 YSLEER. The V gene lost 0 bases and the J gene lost 5 bases, with 8 bases spanning the gap. CDR3: CASSQDSQNNSPLHF. CDR3 DNA: TGCGCCAGCAGCCAAGATAGCCAGAATAATTCACCCCTCCACTTT.

This sequence joins TRBV4-3 and TRBJ2-4, with a tentative D call TRBD1 (6 bases). The end of the DNA fits TRBJ2-5 better, so the J call may be wrong. Germline V gene lookup returns CDR1 LGHNA and CDR2 YSLEER. The CDR3 spans 16 residues. CDR3 in amino acids: CASSQNRAPFEETQYF. In DNA, the CDR3 is TGCGCCAGCAGCCAAAACAGGGCCCCCTTTGAAGAGACCCAGTACTTC.

This chain connects TRBV6-1 to TRBJ2-5; 13 bases are a match to TRBD2. With V trimmed by 8 bases and J by 13 bases, 10 bases remained unmatched. Germline lookup yields CDR1 MNHNS and CDR2 SASEGT. The CDR3 covers 13 residues. DNA for the CDR3: TGTGCCAGCCTGACTAGCGGGGGGTCTCAGCCGTACTTC. This encodes CASLTSGGSQPYF.

In this sample, this clonotype turned up a few times. CDR3 DNA: TGTGCCAGCAGGCCGGGGGAGGAGACCCAGTACTTC. Amino acid sequence: CASRPGEETQYF. The rearrangement joins TRBV12-3 or TRBV12-4 to TRBJ2-5; the D gene is possibly TRBD2 (6 bases). V was cut by 6 bases and J by 5 bases, with 10 bases left in between. CDR3 length: 12 amino acids.

The chain links TRBV12-3 or TRBV12-4 to TRBJ1-2; weak D call: TRBD1 (6 bases). V shed 3 bases and J shed 7 bases, with 15 bases lying between them. The CDR3 covers 14 residues. This chain's CDR3 is CASSFGGGAGGYTF. Written as DNA, the CDR3 is TGTGCCAGCAGTTTCGGGGGGGGCGCCGGTGGCTACACCTTC.

This clonotype was counted only a few times. Its ends do not fully match the called genes, so a read error is possible. The genes are TRBV5-1 and TRBJ2-7, with a possible D match to TRBD2 (6 bases). Germline V gene sequence: CDR1 SGHRS, CDR2 YFSETQ. The CDR3 is 17 residues long. The CDR3 DNA is TGCGCCAGCAGCTTGGAAGGCAGGAGGGAACCCTCCGACGAGCAGTACTTC. Translated, it gives CASSLEGRREPSDEQYF. The whole variable domain, filled in from reference TRBV5-1 and TRBJ2-7, reads KAGVTQTPRYLIKTRGQQVTLSCSPISGHRSVSWYQQTPGQGLQFLFEYFSETQRNKGNFPGRFSGRQFSNSRSEMNVSTLELGDSALYLCASSLEGRREPSDEQYFGPGTRLTVT.

The chain employs TRBV5-1 and TRBJ1-6; 7 bases match TRBD1. V lost 4 bases, J lost 13 bases, and 11 bases stayed unmatched. The CDR3 contains 14 residues. The V gene's germline CDR1 is SGHRS and CDR2 YFSETQ. The CDR3 loop reads CASSVGDSRAPLHF. The CDR3 nucleotides read TGCGCCAGCAGCGTGGGGGACAGCCGAGCCCCCCTCCACTTT.

CDR3: CASSLAPQARGRKTQYF. The CDR3 DNA follows: TGTGCCAGCAGCTTAGCGCCGCAGGCCAGGGGGAGGAAGACCCAGTACTTC. The chain joins TRBV11-1 to TRBJ2-5; tentative D call: TRBD1 (7 bases). Germline V gene sequence: CDR1 SGHAT, CDR2 FQDESV (reference sequence). V was trimmed by 0 bases and J by 6 bases, leaving 20 bases between them. The CDR3 covers 17 residues. The full variable domain, its missing parts supplied by reference TRBV11-1 and TRBJ2-5, is EAEVAQSPRYKITEKSQAVAFWCDPISGHATLYWYRQILGQGPELLVQFQDESVVDDSQLPKDRFSAERLKGVDSTLKIQPAELGDSAMYLCASSLAPQARGRKTQYFGPGTRLLVL.

V and J are TRBV4-1 and TRBJ2-6; D gene unclear. Germline values: CDR1 MGHRA, CDR2 YSYEKL. The CDR3 contains 14 residues. V lost 8 bases, J lost 6 bases, and 14 bases lay in between. The CDR3 DNA follows: TGCGCCAGCTCCGTTTTACTTCTGGCCAACGTCCTGACTTTC. Translation gives CASSVLLLANVLTF.

This chain joins TRBV5-5 and TRBJ2-4, with D hard to call. This CDR3 has 16 amino acids. The germline CDR1 and CDR2 sequences are SGHKS and YYEKEE (reference sequence). The V gene lost 0 bases and the J gene lost 0 bases, with 10 bases spanning the gap. This CDR3 reads CASSLEVSLAKNIQYF. The CDR3 region has the DNA TGTGCCAGCAGCTTGGAGGTCTCATTAGCCAAAAACATTCAGTACTTC. Combining the CDR3 with reference TRBV5-5 and TRBJ2-4 gives the whole variable domain DAGVTQSPTHLIKTRGQQVTLRCSPISGHKSVSWYQQVLGQGPQFIFQYYEKEERGRGNFPDRFSARQFPNYSSELNVNALLLGDSALYLCASSLEVSLAKNIQYFGAGTRLSVL.

CDR3 residues: CASTPGEGFGYTF. In DNA form, the CDR3 reads TGTGCCAGCACCCCAGGTGAGGGGTTTGGCTACACCTTC. The chain uses TRBV12-3 or TRBV12-4 and TRBJ1-2, with a weak D call TRBD1 (5 bases). The CDR3 extends over 13 amino acids. Trimming cost V 7 bases and J 7 bases, with 16 bases left between them.

This clonotype was seen a handful of times. V is TRBV5-1 and J is TRBJ2-7; weak D call: TRBD2 (6 bases). CDR1 and CDR2 (germline): SGHRS, YFSETQ. CDR3 length: 14 amino acids. The germline V and J ends were trimmed by 2 bases and 4 bases, with 13 bases remaining between them. The CDR3 loop is CASSFGGKWYEQYF. CDR3 coding DNA: TGCGCCAGCAGCTTTGGGGGGAAATGGTACGAGCAGTACTTC. The entire variable domain, with the rest obtained from reference TRBV5-1 and TRBJ2-7, is as follows: KAGVTQTPRYLIKTRGQQVTLSCSPISGHRSVSWYQQTPGQGLQFLFEYFSETQRNKGNFPGRFSGRQFSNSRSEMNVSTLELGDSALYLCASSFGGKWYEQYFGPGTRLTVT.

This clonotype was found a few times. The chain uses TRBV29-1 and TRBJ1-2, with 7 nucleotides matching TRBD1. V trimming: 5 bases; J trimming: 4 bases; junction bases outside the gene matches: 4. CDR3 size: 12 residues. CDR1 is SQVTM, CDR2 ANQGSEA, per germline. CDR3 sequence: CSVITGVYGYTF. CDR3 coding DNA: TGCAGCGTTATAACAGGGGTCTATGGCTACACCTTC.

V usage is TRBV5-1 and J usage is TRBJ1-6; no definite D call. Trimming left V 2 bases short and J 5 bases short, with 8 bases between. The CDR3 has 14 residues. The germline V gene encodes CDR1 SGHRS and CDR2 YFSETQ. Written as DNA, the CDR3 is TGCGCCAGCAGCTTCGGCCGGGATAATTCACCCCTCCACTTT. Translated, it gives CASSFGRDNSPLHF.

The gene calls are TRBV4-1 and TRBJ2-7; 7 bases agree with TRBD2. J lost 2 bases, V lost 3 bases, and 7 bases had no gene match. Germline CDR1 MGHRA, CDR2 YSYEKL. The CDR3 has 15 amino acids. CDR3 bases: TGCGCCAGCAGCCACCCGGGGAGGGGTGCCTACGAGCAGTACTTC. It codes for CASSHPGRGAYEQYF.

With regard to this clonotype: A much larger clone differs by one base, so this may be a read error. The rearrangement uses TRBV29-1 and TRBJ2-1, with D maybe TRBD2 (6 bases). Germline V CDR1 and CDR2: SQVTM, ANQGSEA. V lost 6 bases and J lost 9, with 24 bases in between. The CDR3 runs 15 residues. CDR3: CSVELQDSGLPEQFF. Here the CDR3 DNA reads TGCAGCGTGGAGCTCCAGGACTCGGGACTGCCTGAGCAGTTCTTC.

This CDR3 is CASGAGGSYNEQFF. The CDR3 nucleotides read TGTGCCAGCGGGGCTGGGGGCTCCTACAATGAGCAGTTCTTC. The chain joins TRBV6-1 to TRBJ2-1, with D perhaps being TRBD1 or TRBD2 (5 bases each). The CDR3 runs to 14 residues. The germline V gene encodes CDR1 MNHNS and CDR2 SASEGT. Trimming left V 8 bases short and J 0 bases short, with 11 bases between.

The V and J genes are TRBV4-2 and TRBJ2-1, with TRBD2 identical over 11 bases. The end of the DNA aligns better with TRBJ2-7, so the J call may be wrong. The CDR3 loop spans 16 amino acids. Germline lookup yields CDR1 LGHNA and CDR2 YNFKEQ. This CDR3 is CASSPRSGGERNEQYF. The DNA of the CDR3 is TGTGCCAGCAGCCCCCGTAGCGGGGGGGAACGGAATGAGCAGTACTTC.